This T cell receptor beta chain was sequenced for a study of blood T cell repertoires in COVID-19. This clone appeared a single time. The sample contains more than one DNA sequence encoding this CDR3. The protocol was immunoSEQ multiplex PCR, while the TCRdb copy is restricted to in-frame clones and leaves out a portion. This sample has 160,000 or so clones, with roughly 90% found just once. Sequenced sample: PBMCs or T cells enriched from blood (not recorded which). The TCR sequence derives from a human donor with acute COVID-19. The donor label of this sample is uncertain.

CDR3 residues: CASSPGQDYGYTF. For the CDR3, the DNA is TGTGCCAGCAGCCCCGGACAGGACTATGGCTACACCTTC. The chain employs TRBV5-6 and TRBJ1-2; 7 positions match TRBD1. Germline V gives CDR1 SGHDT, CDR2 YYEEEE. V shed 4 bases and J 3 bases; nucleotides not matched to a gene: 3. This CDR3 comprises 13 residues.